The 29 T cell receptor beta chains reported below all come from one sample, sequenced in a study of response to subunit inactivated influenza vaccine. TCRdb itself ran the RT-PCR reads through MiXCR, one entry per CDR3 protein. This sample has approximately 530,000 distinct CDR3 sequences, with approximately 7.2% found just once. Specimen: PBMCs from blood, collected around 25 months after vaccination. Receptor source: a man between 45 and 75 years old who received an inactivated influenza vaccine.

The sample holds many counts of this clonotype. V is TRBV24-1 and J is TRBJ2-1; 10 bases agree with TRBD2. V was pared by 3 bases and J by 9 bases, with 10 bases of the junction left unmatched. Germline V gene data show CDR1 as KGHDR and CDR2 as SFDVKD. This CDR3 spans 16 amino acids. CDR3 sequence reads: CATSDPGQKREGEQFF. CDR3 bases: TGTGCCACCAGTGATCCCGGACAGAAGCGGGAGGGTGAGCAGTTCTTC.

This clonotype has at least ten counts. The chain joins TRBV4-1 to TRBJ2-3, with D uncertain. The CDR3 length is 19 residues. Germline CDR1 and CDR2: MGHRA and YSYEKL. Trimming pared 0 bases from V and 0 bases from J, leaving 19 bases between. The CDR3 loop reads CASSQEQHGRTSSTDTQYF. CDR3 coding DNA: TGCGCCAGCAGCCAAGAACAGCATGGCAGGACCTCTAGCACAGATACGCAGTATTTT.

This clonotype was seen a handful of times. V usage is TRBV4-3 and J usage is TRBJ2-2; 14 nucleotides align to TRBD2. Trimming removed 4 bases from V and 5 bases from J; junction bases left unmatched: 9. Germline CDR1 reads LGHNA; CDR2 reads YSLEER. CDR3 length equals 18 residues. This CDR3 reads CASSRGLAGGAGTGELFF. In DNA, the CDR3 is TGCGCCAGCAGCCGCGGACTAGCGGGAGGCGCTGGGACCGGGGAGCTGTTTTTT.

There are a few counts of this clonotype. The rearrangement uses TRBV6-6 and TRBJ2-1; D is unclear. Germline-derived CDR1 and CDR2 are MNHNY and SVGAGI (reference sequence). The germline V and J ends were trimmed by 6 bases and 7 bases, with 7 bases remaining between them. The CDR3 sequence is 11 residues long. The CDR3 DNA follows: TGTGCCAGCAGGGCTAATAATGAGCAGTTCTTC. Translating gives CASRANNEQFF.

The table lists this clonotype with many counts. This chain links TRBV5-1 with TRBJ1-4, with 7 positions matching TRBD1. Germline V gene sequence: CDR1 SGHRS, CDR2 YFSETQ. The CDR3 consists of 18 residues. Losses at the gene ends were 2 bases for V and 0 bases for J; bases not matched to a gene: 10. The CDR3 DNA sequence: TGCGCCAGCAGCTTCGTGGAGGGGGCACTTGCAACTAATGAAAAACTGTTTTTT. It yields the protein CASSFVEGALATNEKLFF.

This clonotype was seen ten or more times. The chain links TRBV20-1 to TRBJ2-3; TRBD1 matches at 10 bases. V was pared by 6 bases and J by 0 bases, with 3 bases of the junction left unmatched. The CDR3 spans 14 residues. Germline V gene sequence: CDR1 DFQATT, CDR2 SNEGSKA (reference sequence). The DNA for the CDR3 is TGCAGTGCACCGGGACAGGGGAGCACAGATACGCAGTATTTT. This gives the protein CSAPGQGSTDTQYF.

This clonotype was counted between two and nine times. The gene calls are TRBV6-2 or TRBV6-3 and TRBJ2-7; D uncertain. The CDR3 covers 13 residues. The ends were cut back, 5 bases at V and 4 bases at J, with 12 bases in the middle. CDR1 MNHEY and CDR2 SVGEGT come from the germline V gene. DNA for the CDR3: TGTGCCAGCAGTAATCACGCCAGGTACGAGCAGTACTTC. Its protein is CASSNHARYEQYF.

This clonotype was seen a few times. CDR3 nucleotides: TGTGCCAGCAGTTACTCGGGGGCTGGACAGGGAGGTGGCACCGGGGAGCTGTTTTTT. Protein product: CASSYSGAGQGGGTGELFF. The chain employs TRBV6-5 and TRBJ2-2; TRBD1 matches at 8 bases. The V gene's germline CDR1 is MNHEY and CDR2 SVGAGI. The CDR3 contains 19 residues. The V and J ends lost 0 bases and 4 bases, in that order; junction bases with no gene match: 13.

Many counts were recorded for this clonotype. V and J are TRBV4-1 and TRBJ2-2; D is perhaps TRBD1 or TRBD2 (5 bases each). Germline lookup yields CDR1 MGHRA and CDR2 YSYEKL. The CDR3 has 16 residues. Deletions cut 0 bases from V and 8 bases from J, with 16 bases between. The CDR3 sequence is CASSQDPNLGTGELFF. In DNA, the CDR3 is TGCGCCAGCAGCCAAGATCCAAACCTGGGGACGGGGGAGCTGTTTTTT.

Concerning this clonotype: A read error may explain this, as a much larger clone is one base away. The V call is TRBV10-3, the J call TRBJ1-5; D uncertain. Germline lookup yields CDR1 ENHRY and CDR2 SYGVKD. The CDR3 covers 14 residues. The CDR3 protein is CAISEPPQNHPQHF. DNA for the CDR3: TGTGCCATCAGTGAGCCCCCACAGAATCATCCCCAGCATTTT.

This chain connects TRBV6-1 to TRBJ2-5; D is undetermined. V lost 5 bases and J lost 5, with 15 bases in between. CDR3 length: 14 amino acids. The germline gives CDR1 MNHNS, CDR2 SASEGT. CDR3 loop: CASSQTPIVETQYF. The CDR3 nucleotides are TGTGCCAGCAGTCAAACCCCCATAGTGGAGACCCAGTACTTC.

Ten or more counts support this clonotype. This sequence joins TRBV28 and TRBJ1-4; D uncertain. The CDR3 totals 17 residues. Germline V lookup: CDR1 MDHEN, CDR2 SYDVKM. The germline V and J ends were trimmed by 6 bases and 0 bases, with 17 bases remaining between them. The chain's CDR3 is CASSEFDRSSTNEKLFF. The CDR3, as DNA: TGTGCCAGCAGCGAATTCGACCGTTCCTCAACTAATGAAAAACTGTTTTTT.

The rearrangement joins TRBV6-2 or TRBV6-3 to TRBJ2-1; D might be TRBD2 (5 bases). The ends were cut back, 7 bases at V and 0 bases at J, with 7 bases in the middle. CDR1 is MNHEY, CDR2 SVGEGT, per germline. The CDR3 covers 13 residues. CDR3 residues: CASKRSSYNEQFF. The DNA for the CDR3 is TGTGCCAGCAAGCGGAGCTCCTACAATGAGCAGTTCTTC.

The V and J genes are TRBV20-1 and TRBJ2-7; maybe TRBD2 (5 bases). CDR3 length: 15 residues. V lost 6 bases to trimming and J lost 3 bases, with 21 bases between them. The germline V gene encodes CDR1 DFQATT and CDR2 SNEGSKA (reference sequence). CDR3 DNA: TGCAGTGCCACGGATTCGGGGAAGTCACTCTACGAGCAGTACTTC. Protein: CSATDSGKSLYEQYF.

The CDR3 is CASSGGPTTNYGYTF. As DNA, the CDR3 is TGTGCCAGCAGCGGCGGGCCTACAACTAACTATGGCTACACCTTC. The gene calls are TRBV9 and TRBJ1-2; D unresolved. The V end was cut by 3 bases, the J end by 0 bases, with 12 bases between. The CDR3 has 15 residues. The germline gives CDR1 SGDLS, CDR2 YYNGEE.

This clonotype was counted a few times. The chain uses TRBV15 and TRBJ2-4, with 11 bases matching TRBD1. The junction had 4 bases not matched to a gene; V was cut back by 4 bases and J by 8 bases. Germline CDR1 reads LNHNV; CDR2 reads YYDKDF (reference sequence). The length of the CDR3 is 14 residues. The chain's CDR3 is CATSIRDRGDIQYF. CDR3 nucleotide sequence: TGTGCCACCAGCATACGGGACAGGGGGGACATTCAGTACTTC.

This chain links TRBV28 with TRBJ2-2; D is uncertain. Looked up from germline, CDR1 is MDHEN and CDR2 is SYDVKM. V was pared by 6 bases and J by 7 bases, with 15 bases between. The CDR3 runs 14 residues. The CDR3 reads CASSLPSESGELFF. DNA for the CDR3: TGTGCCAGCAGCCTGCCGTCGGAAAGCGGGGAGCTGTTTTTT.

This clonotype was seen at least ten times. V and J are TRBV5-1 and TRBJ2-2; D is uncertain. The CDR3 is 13 amino acids. The germline V and J ends were trimmed by 6 bases and 0 bases, with 6 bases remaining between them. From germline, CDR1 is SGHRS and CDR2 YFSETQ. CDR3 nucleotide sequence: TGCGCCAGCACCCCCTCGAACACCGGGGAGCTGTTTTTT. Its protein product is CASTPSNTGELFF.

The chain recombines TRBV18 with TRBJ2-1, with D possibly being TRBD1 (6 bases). Trimming shortened V by 0 bases and J by 2 bases, and 11 bases separated the two germline ends. The CDR3 sequence is 16 residues long. The germline gives CDR1 KGHSH, CDR2 LQKENI. This CDR3 reads CASSPPRGLTYNEQFF. Written as DNA, the CDR3 is TGTGCCAGCTCACCACCCAGGGGATTAACCTACAATGAGCAGTTCTTC.

This clonotype was detected a few times. This chain joins TRBV4-3 and TRBJ2-2; 9 nucleotides match TRBD1. From germline, CDR1 is LGHNA and CDR2 YSLEER. The CDR3 is made up of 17 amino acids. Trimming cost V 4 bases and J 4 bases; bases outside gene matches: 10. CDR3 in DNA: TGCGCCAGCAGCCCGGAACAGGGGGCTTGGATCACCGGGGAGCTGTTTTTT. Translating it yields CASSPEQGAWITGELFF.

The chain couples TRBV6-5 to TRBJ1-2; the match to TRBD1 covers 8 bases. With 5 bases clipped from V and 4 bases from J, the junction kept 6 bases outside the gene matches. Germline-derived CDR1 and CDR2 are MNHEY and SVGAGI. The length of the CDR3 is 14 residues. Here the CDR3 reads CASSNDRGIYGYTF. The DNA of the CDR3 is TGTGCCAGCAGTAACGACAGGGGAATCTATGGCTACACCTTC.

The V and J genes are TRBV4-1 and TRBJ2-6; perhaps D is TRBD1 or TRBD2 (6 bases each). CDR1 is MGHRA and CDR2 is YSYEKL in the germline V gene. The V end was cut by 0 bases, the J end by 3 bases, with 15 bases between. The CDR3 is 18 residues long. The CDR3 bases are TGCGCCAGCAGCCAAGAAAGTCCGGGGGCGTATGGGGCCAACGTCCTGACTTTC. Protein product: CASSQESPGAYGANVLTF.

The chain combines TRBV4-3 with TRBJ2-5; tentatively, D is TRBD1 or TRBD2 (5 bases each). V lost 1 base to trimming and J lost 1 base, with 10 bases between them. The CDR3 has 15 residues. The V gene's germline CDR1 is LGHNA and CDR2 YSLEER. The chain's CDR3 is CASSQVGTLQETQYF. Written as DNA, the CDR3 is TGCGCCAGCAGCCAAGTCGGGACCCTCCAAGAGACCCAGTACTTC.

Many counts were recorded for this clonotype. The chain carries TRBV3-1 and TRBJ1-5; TRBD1 might be the D (5 bases). The CDR3 loop spans 14 amino acids. Germline values: CDR1 LGHDT, CDR2 YNNKEL (reference sequence). Trimming removed 4 bases from V and 4 bases from J, with 11 bases in between. The CDR3, as DNA: TGTGCCAGCAGCCCGGGACTTCGTAATCAGCCCCAGCATTTT. Protein product: CASSPGLRNQPQHF. Variable domain in full (rest from reference TRBV3-1 and TRBJ1-5): DTAVSQTPKYLVTQMGNDKSIKCEQNLGHDTMYWYKQDSKKFLKIMFSYNNKELIINETVPNRFSPKSPDKAHLNLHINSLELGDSAVYFCASSPGLRNQPQHFGDGTRLSIL.

This sequence joins TRBV5-5 and TRBJ2-7, with 11 bases aligning to TRBD2. The CDR3 loop spans 16 amino acids. V lost 0 bases and J lost 6; bases outside the gene matches: 8. Germline V gives CDR1 SGHKS, CDR2 YYEKEE (reference sequence). CDR3 DNA: TGTGCCAGCAGCTTGGCCGTTACTAGCGGGAGCCCCGAGCAGTACTTC. Translated: CASSLAVTSGSPEQYF.

This clonotype was seen at least ten times. This sequence joins TRBV20-1 and TRBJ1-1; 9 positions agree with TRBD1. The CDR3 is made up of 14 amino acids. Germline values: CDR1 DFQATT, CDR2 SNEGSKA (reference sequence). Trimming cost V 0 bases and J 7 bases; bases outside gene matches: 6. CDR3 sequence reads: CSARENRGLGEAFF. As DNA, the CDR3 is TGCAGTGCTAGAGAAAACAGGGGGCTCGGTGAAGCTTTCTTT.

This clonotype was observed a few times. V usage is TRBV6-2 or TRBV6-3 and J usage is TRBJ2-2, with TRBD2 identical over 13 bases. Germline CDR1 and CDR2: MNHEY and SVGEGT. The CDR3 is 15 amino acids. J lost 0 bases, V lost 8 bases, and 0 bases had no gene match. In nucleotides, the CDR3 is TGTGCCAGCGGGACTAGCGGGACGAACACCGGGGAGCTGTTTTTT. Translating it yields CASGTSGTNTGELFF.

There are a few counts of this clonotype. J is TRBJ2-5 and V is TRBV4-3; the D is unclear. Trimming left V 0 bases short and J 1 base short, with 9 bases between. Germline V gives CDR1 LGHNA, CDR2 YSLEER. The CDR3 runs 15 residues. The chain's CDR3 is CASSQDLQLQETQYF. The CDR3 DNA reads as TGCGCCAGCAGCCAAGATCTCCAGCTCCAAGAGACCCAGTACTTC.

The chain recombines TRBV12-3 or TRBV12-4 with TRBJ2-5, with TRBD2 identical over 9 bases. V trimming: 5 bases; J trimming: 9 bases; junction bases outside the gene matches: 10. The length of the CDR3 is 14 residues. The CDR3 sequence: CASSVSGRISPQYF. The DNA for the CDR3 is TGTGCCAGCAGTGTCAGCGGGAGGATTTCACCCCAGTACTTC.